A selection of T cell receptor beta chains follows, all from one sample in a study of OX40 agonist ivuxolimab in advanced cancers. The protocol was immunoSEQ multiplex PCR, while the TCRdb copy is restricted to in-frame clones and leaves out a portion. The sample includes roughly 25,000 clones, roughly three quarters seen only once; the top ten take approximately 15%. This material consisted of CD4+ or CD8+ T cells sorted from blood, taken in a trial of the OX40 agonist ivuxolimab. The receptor set was obtained from an adult with an advanced solid tumor such as melanoma, head and neck, liver or kidney cancer. The CDR3 runs from the conserved cysteine through the conserved F or W. Each record gives: CDR3 protein, CDR3 DNA, D gene, V gene, J gene, clone size. D genes are given only for firm matches. Rows may omit the clone size; those that give it use once, few, many or a size class.

CASSLYMSGREEKLFF,TGTGCCAGCAGCTTGTATATGTCAGGGAGAGAGGAAAAACTGTTTTTT,.,TRBV5-6,TRBJ1-4,.
CARSPDRGQETQYF,TGTGCCAGAAGCCCGGACAGGGGGCAAGAGACCCAGTACTTC,TRBD1,TRBV5-3,TRBJ2-5,.
CASSDYRGRGDTQYF,TGTGCCAGCAGTGACTACAGGGGTCGTGGGGATACGCAGTATTTT,TRBD1,TRBV25-1,TRBJ2-3,.
CASSGGLAGGREQFF,TGTGCCAGCAGCGGCGGACTAGCGGGGGGCCGGGAGCAGTTCTTC,TRBD2,TRBV9,TRBJ2-1,few
CASSTGVRERGYTF,TGTGCCAGTAGTACAGGGGTTCGGGAACGTGGCTACACCTTC,.,TRBV19,TRBJ1-2,.
CARIYITWSSYNSPLHF,TGTGCCAGGATATACATTACCTGGAGCTCCTATAATTCACCCCTCCACTTT,.,TRBV21-1,TRBJ1-6,.
CASSEWKGMSIDEQFF,TGTGCCAGCAGTGAATGGAAAGGAATGTCAATCGATGAGCAGTTCTTC,.,TRBV25-1,TRBJ2-1,.
CASRSQGLAAGELFF,TGTGCCAGCAGGTCTCAGGGACTAGCGGCCGGGGAGCTGTTTTTT,TRBD2,TRBV6-5,TRBJ2-2,few
CASSLSLDRNQRGYTF,TGTGCCAGCAGCTTATCCTTAGACAGAAACCAAAGGGGCTACACCTTC,.,TRBV7-2,TRBJ1-2,.
CASSSKKGGSYEQYF,TGTGCCAGCAGCTCAAAAAAAGGGGGTTCCTACGAGCAGTACTTC,.,TRBV11-3,TRBJ2-7,.
CASLRDVFQETQYF,TGTGCCAGCTTAAGAGACGTATTCCAAGAGACCCAGTACTTC,.,TRBV6-1,TRBJ2-5,.
CASSVEGKAHQPQHF,TGTGCCAGCAGCGTAGAGGGGAAAGCTCATCAGCCCCAGCATTTT,.,TRBV9,TRBJ1-5,.
CASSLRSGTGGTNEKLFF,TGTGCCAGCAGCCTAAGATCCGGGACAGGGGGCACTAATGAAAAACTGTTTTTT,TRBD1,TRBV9,TRBJ1-4,.
CSAGTGGGHGYTF,TGCAGCGCCGGGACAGGGGGCGGGCATGGCTACACCTTC,TRBD1,TRBV29-1,TRBJ1-2,.
CASSDRAGGNIQYF,TGTGCCAGCAGTGACAGGGCCGGGGGAAACATTCAGTACTTC,.,TRBV6-5,TRBJ2-4,.
CSVRTTTYEQYF,TGCAGCGTCCGGACTACAACCTACGAGCAGTACTTC,.,TRBV29-1,TRBJ2-7,.
CASSLALEGGYTF,TGTGCCAGCAGCTTAGCGTTAGAGGGTGGCTACACCTTC,.,TRBV7-9,TRBJ1-2,.
CASSPQRVETQYF,TGTGCCAGCTCACCTCAGAGAGTCGAGACCCAGTACTTC,.,TRBV18,TRBJ2-5,.
CASSQEQGQPSQPQHF,TGCGCCAGCAGCCAAGAGCAGGGCCAGCCTAGTCAGCCCCAGCATTTT,.,TRBV4-1,TRBJ1-5,.
CASSLLGQGYNEQFF,TGTGCCAGCAGCTTGCTTGGACAGGGCTACAATGAGCAGTTCTTC,TRBD1,TRBV5-5,TRBJ2-1,.
CSVAGTSGSTDTQYF,TGCAGCGTCGCCGGGACTAGCGGCAGCACAGATACGCAGTATTTT,TRBD2,TRBV29-1,TRBJ2-3,.
CASSPPSYEQYF,TGTGCCAGCAGCCCACCCTCGTACGAGCAGTACTTC,.,TRBV7-2,TRBJ2-7,.
CASSEYLGQYF,TGTGCCAGCAGTGAATATTTAGGGCAGTACTTC,.,TRBV6-1,TRBJ2-7,medium-sized
CASGWETGLNTEAFF,TGTGCTAGTGGTTGGGAGACAGGCTTGAACACTGAAGCTTTCTTT,.,TRBV12-5,TRBJ1-1,.
CASSARTGPDAQYF,TGTGCCAGCAGTGCCAGGACTGGGCCAGATGCGCAGTATTTT,.,TRBV6-1,TRBJ2-3,.
CASSQDRGLNYGYTF,TGTGCCAGCAGCCAGGACAGGGGGCTGAACTATGGCTACACCTTC,TRBD1,TRBV7-2,TRBJ1-2,.
CASSRRGTTSTDTQYF,TGTGCCAGCAGCCGCCGCGGGACTACTAGCACAGATACGCAGTATTTT,TRBD2,TRBV11-2,TRBJ2-3,.